Presented here are 13 T cell receptor beta chains from one specimen sequenced in a study of breast tumors, draining lymph nodes, adjacent tissues. Breast cancer patients provided tissue from their axillary draining lymph nodes. TCRdb called the multiplex PCR reads again in MiXCR, with one record for every CDR3 protein. The repertoire holds approximately 210,000 distinct CDR3 sequences, with 34% as singletons. The sample comprised axillary lymph node tissue. Source of these receptors: a female donor with breast cancer. Some clones in this sample may be carry-over from other donors' samples.

As to this clonotype: Germline and junction disagree at one end, which may indicate a read error. This chain connects TRBV7-2 to TRBJ1-2; D is perhaps TRBD1 (6 bases). CDR3 size: 12 residues. Per germline, CDR1 SGHTA and CDR2 FQGNSA. The CDR3 reads CASSLVRGGYTF. In DNA, the CDR3 is TGCGCCAGCAGCTTGGTCAGGGGCGGCTACACCTTC.

This clonotype was seen repeatedly, ten times or more. V gene TRBV18 combines with J gene TRBJ2-1; D unclear. The V and J ends lost 2 bases and 12 bases respectively, with 20 bases between them. The CDR3 consists of 15 residues. The germline V gene has CDR1 KGHSH and CDR2 LQKENI. CDR3 nucleotides: TGTGCCAGCTCACCATCCACCATAGGAAAAGCACGGCAGTTCTTC. This sequence encodes CASSPSTIGKARQFF.

With respect to this clonotype: Since the CDR3 does not end with the conserved phenylalanine or tryptophan, this likely comes from a read error. The limits of the CDR3 on the DNA are not certain, so only TCRdb's listed CDR3 is given. The gene calls are TRBV2 and TRBJ1-6. Germline values: CDR1 SNHLY, CDR2 FYNNEI. The CDR3 contains 11 residues when both ends are counted. CDR3 sequence reads: CASSLNPALNY.

This clonotype appeared a few times. This clone may be a read error of a much larger clone one base away. This chain connects TRBV20-1 to TRBJ1-2; TRBD1 aligns across 7 bases. Trimming cost V 4 bases and J 10 bases; bases outside gene matches: 12. Germline CDR1 is DFQATT and CDR2 is SNEGSKA (reference sequence). This CDR3 comprises 13 residues. The CDR3 DNA follows: TGCAGTGCTATACAAGACAGGGCGGGGGCCTACACCTTC. Translation gives CSAIQDRAGAYTF.

This clonotype was detected a few times. The gene calls are TRBV28 and TRBJ1-5; 9 bases match TRBD1. The V and J ends lost 1 base and 4 bases, in that order; junction bases with no gene match: 5. This CDR3 region has 16 residues. From germline, CDR1 is MDHEN and CDR2 SYDVKM. This CDR3 reads CASSLFDRGSNQPQHF. CDR3 nucleotide sequence: TGTGCCAGCAGTTTATTTGACAGGGGGTCGAATCAGCCCCAGCATTTT. The whole variable domain, remainder taken from reference TRBV28 and TRBJ1-5, is DVKVTQSSRYLVKRTGEKVFLECVQDMDHENMFWYRQDPGLGLRLIYFSYDVKMKEKGDIPEGYSVSREKKERFSLILESASTNQTSMYLCASSLFDRGSNQPQHFGDGTRLSIL.

On this clonotype: A read error may account for a junction end that differs from germline. The chain couples TRBV9 to TRBJ2-1; maybe TRBD2 (6 bases). CDR1 is SGDLS, CDR2 YYNGEE, per germline. The CDR3 length is 15 residues. CDR3 region: CASSPLPGRLNEPFF. CDR3 bases: TGTGCCAGCAGCCCTTTACCAGGGAGGTTGAATGAGCCGTTCTTC.

The rearrangement uses TRBV20-1 and TRBJ2-7, with 10 bases lining up with TRBD2. After removal of 4 bases from V and 0 bases from J, the junction contained 6 bases not matched to a gene. The CDR3 extends over 15 amino acids. Germline CDR1 reads DFQATT; CDR2 reads SNEGSKA (reference sequence). DNA of the CDR3: TGCAGTGCTACTACTAGCGGGACAATCTCCTACGAGCAGTACTTC. Protein: CSATTSGTISYEQYF.

There are many counts of this clonotype. The chain employs TRBV2 and TRBJ2-5, with TRBD1 as a possible D gene (6 bases). Trimming took 4 bases from V and 1 from J, leaving 7 bases between them. The CDR3 extends over 13 amino acids. Germline assignment: CDR1 SNHLY and CDR2 FYNNEI. DNA of the CDR3: TGTGCCAGCAGTGCACAGGGCCAAGAGACCCAGTACTTC. It yields the protein CASSAQGQETQYF.

This clonotype showed up just once. The chain combines TRBV20-1 with TRBJ2-5; 7 bases are shared with TRBD1. The CDR3 spans 12 residues. The V gene end was trimmed by 6 bases and the J gene end by 9 bases; junction bases not matched to a gene: 10. Germline V gene data show CDR1 as DFQATT and CDR2 as SNEGSKA (reference sequence). The CDR3 DNA sequence: TGCAGTGCAACAGGGGCTCGAGGGGCCCAGTACTTC. This translates into CSATGARGAQYF.

The chain links TRBV7-9 to TRBJ1-3; D is uncertain. Germline assignment: CDR1 SEHNR and CDR2 FQNEAQ (reference sequence). This CDR3 is 14 amino acids long. V gave up 3 bases and J gave up 0 bases, with 6 bases separating them. The CDR3 DNA sequence: TGTGCCAGCAGCTTCCCGGGCTCTGGAAACACCATATATTTT. It codes for CASSFPGSGNTIYF.

Ten or more counts support this clonotype. The J gene is TRBJ2-1, the V gene TRBV7-9, with a weak D call TRBD1 (5 bases). The V end was cut by 1 base, the J end by 5 bases, with 12 bases between. Germline CDR1 reads SEHNR; CDR2 reads FQNEAQ (reference sequence). The CDR3 is made up of 15 amino acids. The CDR3 sequence is CASSLVGFRDNEQFF. CDR3 sequence (DNA): TGTGCCAGCAGCTTAGTAGGGTTCAGGGACAATGAGCAGTTCTTC.

This chain connects TRBV6-1 to TRBJ1-4; no reliable D call. V was shortened by 9 bases and J by 0 bases, with 5 bases between the two germline ends. The CDR3 contains 12 residues. Looked up from germline, CDR1 is MNHNS and CDR2 is SASEGT. The chain's CDR3 is CASAATNEKLFF. The CDR3 DNA follows: TGTGCCAGTGCCGCAACTAATGAAAAACTGTTTTTT.

This clonotype was detected a few times. This sequence joins TRBV12-3 or TRBV12-4 and TRBJ2-3, with 11 bases aligning to TRBD2. CDR3 size: 15 residues. The J segment lost 5 bases and the V segment lost 4 bases, leaving 5 bases of the junction unmatched. CDR3: CASSYSGGAGDTQYF. DNA for the CDR3: TGTGCCAGCAGTTATAGCGGGGGGGCGGGAGATACGCAGTATTTT.